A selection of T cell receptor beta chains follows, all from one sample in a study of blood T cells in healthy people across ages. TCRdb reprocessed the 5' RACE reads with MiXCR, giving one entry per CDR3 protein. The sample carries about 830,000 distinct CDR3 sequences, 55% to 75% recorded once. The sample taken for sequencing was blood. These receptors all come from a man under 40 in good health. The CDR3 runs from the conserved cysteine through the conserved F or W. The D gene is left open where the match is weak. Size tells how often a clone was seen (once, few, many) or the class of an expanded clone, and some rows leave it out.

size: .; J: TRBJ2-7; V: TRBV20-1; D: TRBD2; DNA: TGCAGTGCTCTCGGCCGGACTAGCGGGCACTCCTACAATGAGCAGTACTTC; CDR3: CSALGRTSGHSYNEQYF
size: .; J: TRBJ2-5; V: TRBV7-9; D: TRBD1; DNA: TGTGCCAGCAGCGGTACAGGGGGCAACAAGCAGAACTTC; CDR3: CASSGTGGNKQNF
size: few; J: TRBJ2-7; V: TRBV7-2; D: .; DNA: TGTGCCAGCAGCCCCCAAGGCGGAGGTTACGAGCAGTACTTC; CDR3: CASSPQGGGYEQYF
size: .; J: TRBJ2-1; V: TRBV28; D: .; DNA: TGTGCCAGCAGTTCGTTTGTTATGAGGCCGTACAGTGAGCAGTTCTTC; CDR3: CASSSFVMRPYSEQFF
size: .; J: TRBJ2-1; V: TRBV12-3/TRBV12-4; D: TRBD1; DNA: TGTGCCAGCAGAGAGGGGGCAAACCGCGGCAATGAGCAGTTCTTC; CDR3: CASREGANRGNEQFF
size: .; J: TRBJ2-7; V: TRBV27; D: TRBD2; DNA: TGTGCCAGCAGAGCCGGACTAGCGGGAGTTGAGCAGTACTTC; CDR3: CASRAGLAGVEQYF
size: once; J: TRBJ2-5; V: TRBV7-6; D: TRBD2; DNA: TGTGCCAGCAGCCAAGGACTAGCGGGGGATCAAGAGACCCAGTACTTC; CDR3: CASSQGLAGDQETQYF
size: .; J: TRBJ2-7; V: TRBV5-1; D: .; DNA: TGCGCCAGCAGCTTGAGAGCACAGGAACGGGCCCACGAGCAGTACTTC; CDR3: CASSLRAQERAHEQYF
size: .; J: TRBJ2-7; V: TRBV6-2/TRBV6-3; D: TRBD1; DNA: TGTGCCTGTGGGGACAGAGACTACGAGCAGTACTTC; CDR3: CACGDRDYEQYF
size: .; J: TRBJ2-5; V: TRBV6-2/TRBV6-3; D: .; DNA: TGTGCCAGCAGTTACTCAGGCCTTGGGGCCCAGTACTTC; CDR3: CASSYSGLGAQYF
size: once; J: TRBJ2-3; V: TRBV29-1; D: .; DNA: TGCAGCGTTGAAGATCCGGGCGGGATGGGAAATACGCAGTATTTT; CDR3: CSVEDPGGMGNTQYF
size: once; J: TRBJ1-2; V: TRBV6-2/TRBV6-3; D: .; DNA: TGTGCCAGCAAGCTCACCCAAGGGACTTTCTATGGCTACACCTTC; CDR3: CASKLTQGTFYGYTF
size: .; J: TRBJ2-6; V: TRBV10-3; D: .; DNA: TGTGCCATCGGGGACTTCGATATCGGGGCCAACGTCCTGACTTTC; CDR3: CAIGDFDIGANVLTF
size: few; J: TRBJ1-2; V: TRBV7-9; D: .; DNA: TGTGCCAGCAGCTTAGCTCCCAAGTATGGCTACACCTTC; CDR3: CASSLAPKYGYTF